The 26 T cell receptor beta chains below all came from one sample that was sequenced in a study of blood T cells in healthy people across ages. The use of a sample-barcoded 5' primer and a J-beta primer mix characterized a second PCR of roughly 6 to 11 cycles. TCRdb re-called the 5' RACE reads with MiXCR, one entry per CDR3 protein. The sample contains just over 800,000 distinct CDR3 sequences, around 68% of which appear only once. Sequences were obtained from blood. These receptors came from a man in his thirties or forties in good health.

This clonotype was detected ten times or more. The rearrangement links TRBV20-1 to TRBJ2-7, with D perhaps matching TRBD1 or TRBD2 (6 bases each). This CDR3 is built from 17 residues. From germline, CDR1 is DFQATT and CDR2 SNEGSKA (reference sequence). The germline V and J ends were trimmed by 0 bases and 7 bases, with 25 bases remaining between them. CDR3 protein: CSARDRLKGGATWEQYF. The CDR3 bases are TGCAGTGCTAGAGATCGATTGAAGGGGGGCGCAACGTGGGAGCAGTACTTC.

CDR3 DNA sequence: TGTGCCAGCAGTTTAGCAGGGCCCCCAGGGGACATTCAGTACTTC. As protein: CASSLAGPPGDIQYF. The chain employs TRBV12-3 or TRBV12-4 and TRBJ2-7, with D maybe TRBD1 (6 bases). The J call is doubtful: the DNA matches TRBJ2-4 better. CDR3 length equals 15 residues.

The V gene is TRBV10-3, the J gene TRBJ2-1, with D unresolved. The V gene's germline CDR1 is ENHRY and CDR2 SYGVKD. The CDR3 runs to 14 residues. With 4 bases removed from V and 4 bases from J, the gap between germline ends came to 11 bases. CDR3 protein: CAISGAITYNEQFF. CDR3 DNA sequence: TGTGCCATCAGTGGAGCGATTACTTACAATGAGCAGTTCTTC.

This clonotype has a handful of counts. DNA for the CDR3: TGTGCCAGCAGCTTAGGGCTCGGTGCCAAAAACATTCAGTACTTC. As protein: CASSLGLGAKNIQYF. The gene calls are TRBV13 and TRBJ2-4; D is ambiguous. The germline V gene encodes CDR1 PRHDT and CDR2 FYEKMQ (reference sequence). Trimming shortened V by 0 bases and J by 1 base, and 7 bases separated the two germline ends. This CDR3 has 15 amino acids.

The V and J genes are TRBV7-2 and TRBJ2-3; D assignment may be TRBD1 or TRBD2 (5 bases each). The CDR3 is made up of 13 amino acids. Germline-derived CDR1 and CDR2 are SGHTA and FQGNSA. With 5 bases removed from V and 3 bases from J, the gap between germline ends came to 9 bases. The DNA for the CDR3 is TGTGCCAGCAGCGACGGGGCGACAGATACGCAGTATTTT. This codes for CASSDGATDTQYF.

V and J are TRBV9 and TRBJ1-5; D uncertain. V shed 0 bases and J shed 4 bases, with 8 bases lying between them. The CDR3 sequence is 14 residues long. Germline CDR1 and CDR2: SGDLS and YYNGEE. CDR3 in DNA: TGTGCCAGCAGCGTAGCGGCAGCGAATCAGCCCCAGCATTTT. This encodes CASSVAAANQPQHF. Using reference TRBV9 and TRBJ1-5 for the parts outside the CDR3, the full variable domain is DSGVTQTPKHLITATGQRVTLRCSPRSGDLSVYWYQQSLDQGLQFLIQYYNGEERAKGNILERFSAQQFPDLHSELNLSSLELGDSALYFCASSVAAANQPQHFGDGTRLSIL.

The chain carries TRBV5-8 and TRBJ2-1; D may match TRBD1 or TRBD2 (6 bases each). This CDR3 contains 15 residues. Trimming left V 4 bases short and J 3 bases short, with 14 bases between. CDR1 and CDR2 from the germline V gene are SGHTS and YDEGEE. The CDR3 sequence: CASSGGQDYYNEQFF. CDR3 bases: TGTGCCAGCAGCGGGGGGCAGGACTACTACAATGAGCAGTTCTTC.

The chain uses TRBV6-2 or TRBV6-3 and TRBJ2-3, with D possibly TRBD2 on 6 matching bases. The germline gives CDR1 MNHEY, CDR2 SVGEGT. V lost 6 bases and J lost 5, with 21 bases in between. This CDR3 has 16 amino acids. The CDR3 sequence is CASSFSWAGKGDTQYF. CDR3 DNA sequence: TGTGCCAGCAGCTTTTCTTGGGCGGGGAAAGGAGATACGCAGTATTTT.

The V gene is TRBV10-2, the J gene TRBJ2-3; 12 bases line up with TRBD2. The trim removed 0 bases at V and 6 bases at J, leaving 10 bases unmatched. The CDR3 contains 18 residues. CDR1 is WSHSY, CDR2 SAAADI, per germline. CDR3 in amino acids: CASSESSSSGGAYDTQYF. For the CDR3, the DNA is TGCGCCAGCAGTGAGTCGAGTTCTAGCGGGGGGGCATACGATACGCAGTATTTT.

This clonotype was counted ten times or more. The gene calls are TRBV6-2 or TRBV6-3 and TRBJ1-1, with D perhaps TRBD1 (5 bases). V was pared by 2 bases and J by 3 bases, with 10 bases between. Germline values: CDR1 MNHEY, CDR2 SVGEGT. The CDR3 sequence is 14 residues long. CDR3 loop: CASSYAGKYTEAFF. In DNA form, the CDR3 reads TGTGCCAGCAGTTACGCAGGGAAGTACACTGAAGCTTTCTTT.

This CDR3 reads CSADRDNFYGYTF. The CDR3 DNA follows: TGCAGCGCCGACAGGGACAATTTCTATGGCTACACCTTC. V gene TRBV29-1 combines with J gene TRBJ1-2, with 7 bases aligning to TRBD1. The CDR3 contains 13 residues. Germline values: CDR1 SQVTM, CDR2 ANQGSEA. Trimming at V came to 7 bases and at J to 4 bases, leaving 9 bases not matched to a gene.

This clonotype was observed many times. V usage is TRBV5-1 and J usage is TRBJ2-7; perhaps TRBD2 as D (6 bases). This CDR3 region has 16 residues. V lost 4 bases to trimming and J lost 0 bases, with 17 bases between them. Germline V gives CDR1 SGHRS, CDR2 YFSETQ. The CDR3 nucleotides read TGCGCCAGCAGCCCCAACGGGGGAACAGCCTCCTACGAGCAGTACTTC. Translating it yields CASSPNGGTASYEQYF.

This sequence joins TRBV15 and TRBJ1-1; D gene ambiguous. The CDR3 extends over 15 amino acids. V lost 5 bases and J lost 1, with 14 bases in between. The germline gives CDR1 LNHNV, CDR2 YYDKDF (reference sequence). CDR3 in amino acids: CATSLGWTGNTEAFF. CDR3 sequence (DNA): TGTGCCACCAGCTTAGGTTGGACGGGGAACACTGAAGCTTTCTTT.

The V call is TRBV4-1, the J call TRBJ1-2; 10 bases are a match to TRBD1. The germline CDR1 and CDR2 sequences are MGHRA and YSYEKL. Trimming cost V 5 bases and J 6 bases; bases outside gene matches: 6. This CDR3 is built from 14 residues. CDR3 loop: CASSAPGQGNGYTF. CDR3 bases: TGCGCCAGCAGCGCACCGGGACAGGGGAATGGCTACACCTTC.

Only a few counts were recorded for this clonotype. J is TRBJ1-5 and V is TRBV20-1; 9 bases fit TRBD1. Germline V gives CDR1 DFQATT, CDR2 SNEGSKA (reference sequence). Trimming cost V 4 bases and J 4 bases; bases outside gene matches: 5. The CDR3 spans 14 residues. This CDR3 is CSATPTGGNQPQHF. CDR3 sequence (DNA): TGCAGTGCTACCCCGACAGGGGGGAATCAGCCCCAGCATTTT.

The chain joins TRBV20-1 to TRBJ1-2; 8 nucleotides match TRBD1. The ends lost 2 bases at V and 6 bases at J; junction bases unmatched: 11. This CDR3 contains 15 residues. Per the germline V gene, CDR1 is DFQATT and CDR2 is SNEGSKA (reference sequence). CDR3 DNA sequence: TGCAGTGCTAGAAGAGGAGCCTCACAGGGGGATGGCTACACCTTC. Amino acid sequence: CSARRGASQGDGYTF.

This clonotype was found once. One junction end disagrees with the germline gene, perhaps due to a read error. As DNA, the CDR3 is TGTGCCAACAGCTTAGATGGCGACAGGGTTGGCGAGCAGTACTTC. Translation: CANSLDGDRVGEQYF. The chain is built from TRBV7-9 and TRBJ2-7; 7 positions match TRBD1. CDR1 and CDR2 (germline): SEHNR, FQNEAQ (reference sequence). This CDR3 region has 15 residues.

V gene TRBV20-1 combines with J gene TRBJ2-3; 10 bases align to TRBD2. The CDR3 extends over 15 amino acids. The germline CDR1 and CDR2 sequences are DFQATT and SNEGSKA (reference sequence). The V and J ends lost 3 bases and 2 bases, in that order; junction bases with no gene match: 5. CDR3 protein: CSASPLAGNTDTQYF. CDR3 DNA sequence: TGCAGTGCTAGTCCACTAGCGGGGAACACAGATACGCAGTATTTT.

This rearrangement joins TRBV10-3 to TRBJ2-1, with 9 positions matching TRBD1. The ends lost 4 bases at V and 4 bases at J; junction bases unmatched: 2. Germline assignment: CDR1 ENHRY and CDR2 SYGVKD. This CDR3 region has 14 residues. CDR3 protein: CAISGDREYNEQFF. CDR3 nucleotides: TGTGCCATCAGTGGGGACAGGGAATACAATGAGCAGTTCTTC.

The chain combines TRBV7-2 with TRBJ2-2; possibly TRBD2 for D (7 bases). V was shortened by 7 bases and J by 6 bases, with 15 bases between the two germline ends. The CDR3 has 14 residues. Per the germline V gene, CDR1 is SGHTA and CDR2 is FQGNSA. In DNA form, the CDR3 reads TGTGCCAGCACGGCGGCGGGGGCCCCCGGGGAGCTGTTTTTT. This gives the protein CASTAAGAPGELFF. Supplemented by reference TRBV7-2 and TRBJ2-2, the full variable domain reads GAGVSQSPSNKVTEKGKDVELRCDPISGHTALYWYRQSLGQGLEFLIYFQGNSAPDKSGLPSDRFSAERTGGSVSTLTIQRTQQEDSAVYLCASTAAGAPGELFFGEGSRLTVL.

This clonotype was seen more than once but under ten times. The chain uses TRBV5-1 and TRBJ1-1; 7 positions match TRBD1. Germline loops: CDR1 SGHRS, CDR2 YFSETQ. V lost 6 bases and J lost 2; bases outside the gene matches: 7. The CDR3 length is 14 residues. Here the CDR3 reads CASTIQGINTEAFF. CDR3 sequence (DNA): TGCGCCAGCACCATACAGGGGATTAACACTGAAGCTTTCTTT.

This clonotype was picked up a small number of times. The chain carries TRBV29-1 and TRBJ2-4; 7 nucleotides match TRBD1. V gave up 4 bases and J gave up 5 bases; unmatched junction bases: 2. The CDR3 runs 12 residues. Per the germline V gene, CDR1 is SQVTM and CDR2 is ANQGSEA. The CDR3 loop is CSVAGQENIQYF. In nucleotides, the CDR3 is TGCAGCGTTGCTGGACAGGAAAACATTCAGTACTTC.

The chain couples TRBV5-6 to TRBJ2-7; D may be TRBD2 (5 bases). CDR1 is SGHDT and CDR2 is YYEEEE in the germline V gene. V lost 4 bases, J lost 10 bases, and 21 bases lay in between. CDR3 length: 14 residues. CDR3 bases: TGTGCCAGCAGCCCTCGGACTGCGGCACACACCCAGTACTTC. This translates into CASSPRTAAHTQYF.

J is TRBJ1-6 and V is TRBV12-3 or TRBV12-4, with TRBD1 matching 10 bases. The CDR3 contains 14 residues. V shed 7 bases, J shed 9 bases, and the junction held 6 bases outside the gene matches. In DNA, the CDR3 is TGTGCCAGCACCCCCGGGACAGGGGTTTCACCCCTCCACTTT. Its protein is CASTPGTGVSPLHF.

This rearrangement joins TRBV5-1 to TRBJ2-1; possibly TRBD2 for D (6 bases). V was trimmed by 3 bases and J by 6 bases, leaving 7 bases between them. Germline values: CDR1 SGHRS, CDR2 YFSETQ. CDR3 length: 12 residues. The CDR3 bases are TGCGCCAGCAGCTGGGACTCCAATGAGCAGTTCTTC. This gives the protein CASSWDSNEQFF. Full variable domain (missing parts from reference TRBV5-1 and TRBJ2-1): KAGVTQTPRYLIKTRGQQVTLSCSPISGHRSVSWYQQTPGQGLQFLFEYFSETQRNKGNFPGRFSGRQFSNSRSEMNVSTLELGDSALYLCASSWDSNEQFFGPGTRLTVL.

This clonotype showed up just a few times. The chain has TRBV7-8 and TRBJ1-5; TRBD1 aligns across 8 bases. CDR3 length: 17 residues. CDR1 SGHVS and CDR2 FQNEAQ come from the germline V gene. V shed 5 bases, J shed 7 bases, and the junction held 16 bases outside the gene matches. This CDR3 is CASSLTLGQGIGQPQHF. The CDR3 DNA sequence: TGTGCCAGCAGCCTTACGTTAGGACAGGGAATTGGCCAGCCCCAGCATTTT.